The source of this T cell receptor beta chain is a study of shared clonotypes between healthy human individuals. Study-wide findings and caveats: Naive CD4 clonotype sharing across several donors was around 5.5%.

Deletions cut 6 bases from V and 4 bases from J, with 11 bases between. CDR1 is MNHEY, CDR2 SVGAGI, per germline. The CDR3 runs 13 residues. As regards this clone: Its antigen remains unknown.

Sequenced by immunoSEQ multiplex PCR; TCRdb stores in-frame clones only, minus some. The sample shows more than 1 million clones, about 84% of them seen only once. V is TRBV6-5 and J is TRBJ2-3, with D unclear. The source material was memory CD4+ T cells from PBMCs. The subset: CD45RA-negative fraction. This sequence originates from a man younger than 35 in good health. Some clones in this sample may be carry-over from other donors' samples. The CDR3 nucleotides are TGTGCCAGCAGGCGCACCTTGCCAGATACGCAGTATTTT. It translates to CASRRTLPDTQYF.